The rows below give T cell receptor beta chains drawn from one sample of a study of blood T cells in healthy people across ages. TCRdb called the 5' RACE reads again in MiXCR, with one record for every CDR3 protein. The sample includes around 1,500,000 distinct CDR3 sequences, under 30% seen only once; the top ten take 7.7%. The sequenced material came from blood. Receptors were obtained from a woman between 25 and 40 years old in good health. CDR3s include the opening cysteine and the closing phenylalanine or tryptophan. Fields, in order: J gene, D gene, clone size, V gene, CDR3 protein. A D gene is named only where the DNA matches it firmly. Only some rows state a clone size, as once, few, many or a class for expanded clones.

J gene: TRBJ2-5; D gene: .; clone size: many; V gene: TRBV20-1; CDR3 protein: CSARAAGQETQYF
J gene: TRBJ2-1; D gene: .; clone size: .; V gene: TRBV7-3; CDR3 protein: CASSSINGYEQFF
J gene: TRBJ2-1; D gene: TRBD2; clone size: .; V gene: TRBV7-9; CDR3 protein: CASSLTAAGGEQFF
J gene: TRBJ1-1; D gene: .; clone size: few; V gene: TRBV27; CDR3 protein: CASSFKSGGLMNTEAFF
J gene: TRBJ2-7; D gene: .; clone size: many; V gene: TRBV20-1; CDR3 protein: CSARDLQTAYF
J gene: TRBJ1-5; D gene: .; clone size: few; V gene: TRBV12-3/TRBV12-4; CDR3 protein: CASPSGLPACVSNQPQHF
J gene: TRBJ2-7; D gene: .; clone size: .; V gene: TRBV4-1; CDR3 protein: CASSHGGSNYEQYF
J gene: TRBJ2-2; D gene: TRBD2; clone size: .; V gene: TRBV4-2; CDR3 protein: CASSLSGLADTGELFF
J gene: TRBJ1-2; D gene: .; clone size: few; V gene: TRBV20-1; CDR3 protein: CSARDSPKLSNYGYTF
J gene: TRBJ2-1; D gene: TRBD2; clone size: .; V gene: TRBV12-3/TRBV12-4; CDR3 protein: CASSLAQQAGRTNEQFF
J gene: TRBJ2-1; D gene: .; clone size: .; V gene: TRBV7-2; CDR3 protein: CASSLGQIGFSEQFF
J gene: TRBJ1-2; D gene: TRBD1; clone size: few; V gene: TRBV5-1; CDR3 protein: CASSSGTGMGYGYTF
J gene: TRBJ2-5; D gene: TRBD2; clone size: many; V gene: TRBV20-1; CDR3 protein: CSAGRLAGDIETQYF
J gene: TRBJ2-1; D gene: TRBD2; clone size: few; V gene: TRBV20-1; CDR3 protein: CSAIRSSGAYNEQFF
J gene: TRBJ2-5; D gene: .; clone size: .; V gene: TRBV9; CDR3 protein: CASSDPTGQETQYF
J gene: TRBJ2-5; D gene: .; clone size: .; V gene: TRBV5-1; CDR3 protein: CASNGDFDSRKETQYF
J gene: TRBJ2-3; D gene: .; clone size: .; V gene: TRBV20-1; CDR3 protein: CSAPLTDPRDTQYF
J gene: TRBJ2-7; D gene: .; clone size: many; V gene: TRBV18; CDR3 protein: CASSPQLSEQYF
J gene: TRBJ1-3; D gene: .; clone size: .; V gene: TRBV10-3; CDR3 protein: CAISESDKDTIYF
J gene: TRBJ2-7; D gene: .; clone size: few; V gene: TRBV21-1; CDR3 protein: CASSKYIGSGSYEQYF
J gene: TRBJ1-2; D gene: .; clone size: many; V gene: TRBV20-1; CDR3 protein: CSSVATAQSNYGYTF
J gene: TRBJ1-3; D gene: .; clone size: .; V gene: TRBV3-1; CDR3 protein: CASSQGAGGAVNTIYF
J gene: TRBJ1-1; D gene: TRBD1; clone size: .; V gene: TRBV5-1; CDR3 protein: CASSSSGTGRPEAFF
J gene: TRBJ2-1; D gene: .; clone size: .; V gene: TRBV6-6; CDR3 protein: CASSPGAGVVNEQFF
J gene: TRBJ2-7; D gene: .; clone size: many; V gene: TRBV20-1; CDR3 protein: CSATSSWGQGNRDEQYF
J gene: TRBJ2-7; D gene: .; clone size: many; V gene: TRBV5-1; CDR3 protein: CASSLEAGPTYEQYF
J gene: TRBJ1-6; D gene: .; clone size: once; V gene: TRBV9; CDR3 protein: CASSVDEGWGTLLHF
J gene: TRBJ2-1; D gene: TRBD1; clone size: .; V gene: TRBV6-6; CDR3 protein: CASWTGTGYNEQFF
J gene: TRBJ2-5; D gene: TRBD2; clone size: few; V gene: TRBV7-2; CDR3 protein: CASSLRTSGTLQETQYF
J gene: TRBJ2-7; D gene: TRBD2; clone size: few; V gene: TRBV5-1; CDR3 protein: CASSLGLAVAYEQYF
J gene: TRBJ1-4; D gene: .; clone size: few; V gene: TRBV29-1; CDR3 protein: CSVEGAGGNEKLFF
J gene: TRBJ1-1; D gene: .; clone size: .; V gene: TRBV7-4; CDR3 protein: CASSLAGITGAFF
J gene: TRBJ2-5; D gene: .; clone size: .; V gene: TRBV5-1; CDR3 protein: CASSLAGVHSETQYF
J gene: TRBJ1-2; D gene: TRBD1; clone size: few; V gene: TRBV12-3/TRBV12-4; CDR3 protein: CASSLVSGTAYGYTF
J gene: TRBJ2-3; D gene: .; clone size: .; V gene: TRBV12-3/TRBV12-4; CDR3 protein: CASSLNREPDTQYF
J gene: TRBJ1-3; D gene: .; clone size: .; V gene: TRBV10-3; CDR3 protein: CAISDGGQRKSGNTIYF
J gene: TRBJ2-7; D gene: .; clone size: few; V gene: TRBV7-2; CDR3 protein: CASSEDREGQYF
J gene: .; D gene: TRBD1; clone size: .; V gene: TRBV20-1; CDR3 protein: CSARAPGQGFVEQYF
J gene: .; D gene: TRBD2; clone size: few; V gene: TRBV12-3/TRBV12-4; CDR3 protein: CAGTGVRERVETQYF
J gene: TRBJ2-1; D gene: TRBD1; clone size: .; V gene: TRBV5-6; CDR3 protein: CASSMYRGRNEQFF
J gene: TRBJ2-3; D gene: TRBD1; clone size: .; V gene: TRBV7-3; CDR3 protein: CASSLTGHSDTQYF
J gene: TRBJ2-7; D gene: .; clone size: few; V gene: TRBV25-1; CDR3 protein: CARPEGSYEQYF